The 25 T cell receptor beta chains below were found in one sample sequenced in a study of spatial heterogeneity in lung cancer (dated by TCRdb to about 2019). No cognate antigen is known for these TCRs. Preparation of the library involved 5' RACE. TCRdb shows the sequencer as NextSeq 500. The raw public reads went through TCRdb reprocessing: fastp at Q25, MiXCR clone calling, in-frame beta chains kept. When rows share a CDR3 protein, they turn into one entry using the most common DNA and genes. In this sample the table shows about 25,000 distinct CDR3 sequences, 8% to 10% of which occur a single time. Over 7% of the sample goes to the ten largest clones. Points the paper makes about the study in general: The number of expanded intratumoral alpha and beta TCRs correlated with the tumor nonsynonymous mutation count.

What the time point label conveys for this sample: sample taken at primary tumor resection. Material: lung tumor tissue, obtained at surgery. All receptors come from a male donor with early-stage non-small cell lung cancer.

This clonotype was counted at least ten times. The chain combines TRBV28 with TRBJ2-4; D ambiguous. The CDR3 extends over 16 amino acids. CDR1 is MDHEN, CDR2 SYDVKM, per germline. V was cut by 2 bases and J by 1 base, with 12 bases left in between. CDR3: CASSLASQGAKNIQYF. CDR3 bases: TGTGCCAGCAGTTTAGCGTCTCAAGGGGCCAAAAACATTCAGTACTTC.

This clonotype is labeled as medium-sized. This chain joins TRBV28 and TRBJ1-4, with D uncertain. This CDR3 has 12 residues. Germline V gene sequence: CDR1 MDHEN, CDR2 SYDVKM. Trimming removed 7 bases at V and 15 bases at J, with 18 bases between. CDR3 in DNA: TGTGCCAGCACCCCCCCCCGGGGTGGGTTGTTTTTT. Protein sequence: CASTPPRGGLFF.

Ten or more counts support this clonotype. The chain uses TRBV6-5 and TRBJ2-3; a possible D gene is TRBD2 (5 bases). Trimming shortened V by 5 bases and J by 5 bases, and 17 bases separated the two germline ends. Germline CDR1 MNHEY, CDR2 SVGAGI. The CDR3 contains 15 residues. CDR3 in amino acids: CASSRYGFEGDTQYF. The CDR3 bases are TGTGCCAGCAGTCGGTACGGGTTTGAGGGAGATACGCAGTATTTT.

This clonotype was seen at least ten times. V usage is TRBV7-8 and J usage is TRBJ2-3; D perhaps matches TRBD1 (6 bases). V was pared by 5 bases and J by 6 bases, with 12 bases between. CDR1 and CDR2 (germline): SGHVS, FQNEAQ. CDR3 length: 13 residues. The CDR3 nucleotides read TGTGCCAGCAGCCGCGACAGGTCCGATACGCAGTATTTT. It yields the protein CASSRDRSDTQYF.

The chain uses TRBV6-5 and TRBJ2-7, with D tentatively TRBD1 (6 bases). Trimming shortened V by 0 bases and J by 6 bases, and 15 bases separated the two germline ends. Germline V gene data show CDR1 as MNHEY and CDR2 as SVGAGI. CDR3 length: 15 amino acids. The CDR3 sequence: CASSYSLLGRGEQYF. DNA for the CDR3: TGTGCCAGCAGTTACTCGCTTCTTGGCAGGGGCGAGCAGTACTTC.

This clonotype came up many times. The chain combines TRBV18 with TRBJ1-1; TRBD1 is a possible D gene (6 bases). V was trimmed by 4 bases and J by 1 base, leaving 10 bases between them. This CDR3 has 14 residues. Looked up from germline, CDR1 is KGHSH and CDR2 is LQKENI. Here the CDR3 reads CASSLGQTNTEAFF. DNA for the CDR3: TGTGCCAGCTCACTCGGACAGACGAACACTGAAGCTTTCTTT.

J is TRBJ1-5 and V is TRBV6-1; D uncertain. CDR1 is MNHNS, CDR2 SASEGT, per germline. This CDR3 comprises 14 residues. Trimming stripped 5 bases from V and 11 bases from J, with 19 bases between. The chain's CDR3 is CASSLGGGGSSQHF. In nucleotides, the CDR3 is TGTGCCAGCAGTCTCGGCGGAGGTGGGAGTTCCCAGCATTTT.

The CDR3 coding sequence is TGTGCCAGCAGTTCGTTTCTAGCGGGAGGTTTCAATGAGCAGTTCTTC. Residues: CASSSFLAGGFNEQFF. V is TRBV6-5 and J is TRBJ2-1; TRBD2 matches at 11 bases. J was trimmed by 6 bases and V by 4 bases; bases with no gene match: 8. CDR1 and CDR2 (germline): MNHEY, SVGAGI. The CDR3 spans 16 residues.

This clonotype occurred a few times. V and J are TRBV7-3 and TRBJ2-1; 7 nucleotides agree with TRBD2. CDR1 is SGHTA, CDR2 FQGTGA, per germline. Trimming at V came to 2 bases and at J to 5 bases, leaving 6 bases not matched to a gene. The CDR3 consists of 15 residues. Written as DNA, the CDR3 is TGTGCCAGCAGCTTAGCCCTCGGGACTAACAATGAGCAGTTCTTC. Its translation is CASSLALGTNNEQFF.

The CDR3 nucleotides are TGCAGTGCGACCGGGACTAGCCGCTTAAATGAGCAGTTCTTC. It encodes CSATGTSRLNEQFF. The chain joins TRBV20-1 to TRBJ2-1; 9 positions agree with TRBD2. This CDR3 contains 14 residues. Germline CDR1 DFQATT, CDR2 SNEGSKA (reference sequence). The trim removed 6 bases at V and 7 bases at J, leaving 10 bases unmatched.

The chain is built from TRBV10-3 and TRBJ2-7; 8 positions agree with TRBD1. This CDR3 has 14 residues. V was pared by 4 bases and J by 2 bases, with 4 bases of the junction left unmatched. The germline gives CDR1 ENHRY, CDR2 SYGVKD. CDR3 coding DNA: TGTGCCATCAGTGTTAGGACAGGGACCTACGAGCAGTACTTC. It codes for CAISVRTGTYEQYF.

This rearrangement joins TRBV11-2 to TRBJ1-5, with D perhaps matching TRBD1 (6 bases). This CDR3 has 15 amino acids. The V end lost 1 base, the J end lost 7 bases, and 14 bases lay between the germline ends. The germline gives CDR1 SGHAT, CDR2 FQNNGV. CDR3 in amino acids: CASSLGSGGSQPQHF. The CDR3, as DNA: TGTGCCAGCAGCTTAGGGTCCGGGGGCAGCCAGCCCCAGCATTTT.

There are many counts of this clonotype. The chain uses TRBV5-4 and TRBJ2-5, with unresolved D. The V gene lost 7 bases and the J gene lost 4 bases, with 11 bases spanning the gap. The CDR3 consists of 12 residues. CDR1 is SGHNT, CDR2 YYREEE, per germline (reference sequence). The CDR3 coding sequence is TGTGCCAGCGGCACGTGGGGAGAGACCCAGTACTTC. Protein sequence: CASGTWGETQYF.

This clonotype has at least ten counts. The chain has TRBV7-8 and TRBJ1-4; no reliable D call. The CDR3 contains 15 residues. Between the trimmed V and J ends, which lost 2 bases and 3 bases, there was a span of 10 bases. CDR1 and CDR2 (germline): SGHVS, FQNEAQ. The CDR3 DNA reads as TGTGCCAGCAGCTTATCTCCCATGGCTAATGAAAAACTGTTTTTT. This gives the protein CASSLSPMANEKLFF.

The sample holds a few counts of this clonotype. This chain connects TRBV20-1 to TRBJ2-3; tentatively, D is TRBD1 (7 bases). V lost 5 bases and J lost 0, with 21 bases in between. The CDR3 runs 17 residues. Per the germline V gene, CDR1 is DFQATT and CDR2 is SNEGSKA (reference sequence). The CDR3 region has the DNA TGCAGTGCTGCGGGGAACAGGGGACTCCCTAGCACAGATACGCAGTATTTT. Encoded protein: CSAAGNRGLPSTDTQYF.

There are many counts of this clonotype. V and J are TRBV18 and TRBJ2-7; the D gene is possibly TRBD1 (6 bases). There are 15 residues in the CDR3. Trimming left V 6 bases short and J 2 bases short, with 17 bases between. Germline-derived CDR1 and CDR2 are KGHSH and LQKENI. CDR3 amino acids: CASSLGGQSTYEQYF. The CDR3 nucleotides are TGTGCCAGCTCGCTCGGAGGACAGAGTACCTACGAGCAGTACTTC.

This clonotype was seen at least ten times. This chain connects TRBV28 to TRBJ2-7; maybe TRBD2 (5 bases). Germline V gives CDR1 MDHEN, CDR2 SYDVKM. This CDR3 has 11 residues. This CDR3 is CATGNTYEQYF. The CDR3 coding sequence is TGTGCGACCGGGAACACATACGAGCAGTACTTC.

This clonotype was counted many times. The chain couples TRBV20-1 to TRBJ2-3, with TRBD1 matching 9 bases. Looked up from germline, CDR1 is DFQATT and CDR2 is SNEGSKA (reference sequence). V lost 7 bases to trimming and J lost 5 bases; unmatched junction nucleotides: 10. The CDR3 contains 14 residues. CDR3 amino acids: CSVCRDRGIDTQYF. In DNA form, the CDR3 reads TGCAGTGTCTGTCGTGACAGGGGGATAGATACGCAGTATTTT.

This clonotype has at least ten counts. The CDR3 sequence: CSVEIPSTDTQYF. For the CDR3, the DNA is TGCAGCGTTGAAATACCTAGCACAGATACGCAGTATTTT. The chain links TRBV29-1 to TRBJ2-3, with unresolved D. This CDR3 is 13 amino acids long. Per the germline V gene, CDR1 is SQVTM and CDR2 is ANQGSEA. V shed 2 bases and J shed 0 bases, with 6 bases lying between them.

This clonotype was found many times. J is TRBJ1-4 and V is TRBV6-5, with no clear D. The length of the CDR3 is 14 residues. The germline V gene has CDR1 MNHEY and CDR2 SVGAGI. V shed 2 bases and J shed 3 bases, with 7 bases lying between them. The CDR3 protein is CASSYRASNEKLFF. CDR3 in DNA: TGTGCCAGCAGTTACAGGGCTTCTAATGAAAAACTGTTTTTT.

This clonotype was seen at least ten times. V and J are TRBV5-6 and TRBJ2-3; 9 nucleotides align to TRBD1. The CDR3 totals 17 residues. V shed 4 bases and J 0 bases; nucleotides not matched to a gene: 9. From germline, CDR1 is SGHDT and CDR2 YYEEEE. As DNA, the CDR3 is TGTGCCAGCAGCACACTAACAGGGGGCTCTAGCACAGATACGCAGTATTTT. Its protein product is CASSTLTGGSSTDTQYF.

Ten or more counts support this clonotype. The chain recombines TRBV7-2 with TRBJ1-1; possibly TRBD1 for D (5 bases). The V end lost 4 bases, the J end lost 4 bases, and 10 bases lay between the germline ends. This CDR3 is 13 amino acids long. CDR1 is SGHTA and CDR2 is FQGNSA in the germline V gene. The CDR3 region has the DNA TGTGCCAGCAGCTCCCAACAGGCCACTGAAGCTTTCTTT. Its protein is CASSSQQATEAFF.

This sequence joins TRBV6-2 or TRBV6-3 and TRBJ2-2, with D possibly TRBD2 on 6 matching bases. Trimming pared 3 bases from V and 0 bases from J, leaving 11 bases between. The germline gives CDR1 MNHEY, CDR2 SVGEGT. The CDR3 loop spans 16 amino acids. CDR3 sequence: CASSYRGTANTGELFF. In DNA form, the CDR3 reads TGTGCCAGCAGTTATAGAGGGACTGCGAACACCGGGGAGCTGTTTTTT.

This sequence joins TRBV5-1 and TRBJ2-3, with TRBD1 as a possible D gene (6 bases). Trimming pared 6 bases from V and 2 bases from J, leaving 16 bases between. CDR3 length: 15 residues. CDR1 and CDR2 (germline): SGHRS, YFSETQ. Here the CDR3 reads CASNPGQFVTDTQYF. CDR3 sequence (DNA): TGCGCCAGCAACCCTGGACAGTTCGTCACAGATACGCAGTATTTT.

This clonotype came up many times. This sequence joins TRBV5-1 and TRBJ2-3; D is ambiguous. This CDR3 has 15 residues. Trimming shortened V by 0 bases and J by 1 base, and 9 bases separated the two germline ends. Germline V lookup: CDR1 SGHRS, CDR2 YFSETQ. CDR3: CASSLEYGGTDTQYF. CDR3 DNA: TGCGCCAGCAGCTTGGAATACGGTGGCACAGATACGCAGTATTTT.